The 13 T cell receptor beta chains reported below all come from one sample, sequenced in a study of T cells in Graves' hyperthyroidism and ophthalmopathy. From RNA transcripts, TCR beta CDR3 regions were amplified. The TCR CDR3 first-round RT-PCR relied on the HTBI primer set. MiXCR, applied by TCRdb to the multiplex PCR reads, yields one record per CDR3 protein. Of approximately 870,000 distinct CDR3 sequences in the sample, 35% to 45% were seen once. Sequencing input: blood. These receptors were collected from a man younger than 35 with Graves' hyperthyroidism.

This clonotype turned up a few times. The CDR3 nucleotides are TGTGCCAGCAGCTCCACCGGGACGGGGTTCTACTTC. Its protein is CASSSTGTGFYF. The chain joins TRBV7-2 to TRBJ2-7; D is perhaps TRBD1 or TRBD2 (5 bases each). This CDR3 spans 12 amino acids. Germline V CDR1 and CDR2: SGHTA, FQGNSA. V lost 4 bases to trimming and J lost 13 bases, with 17 bases between them.

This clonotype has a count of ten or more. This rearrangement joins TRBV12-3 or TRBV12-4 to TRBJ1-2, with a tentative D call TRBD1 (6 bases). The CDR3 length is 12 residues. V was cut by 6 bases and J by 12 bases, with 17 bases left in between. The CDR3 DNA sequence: TGTGCCAGCAGCTCACAGAGGACAGAAAACACCTTC. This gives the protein CASSSQRTENTF.

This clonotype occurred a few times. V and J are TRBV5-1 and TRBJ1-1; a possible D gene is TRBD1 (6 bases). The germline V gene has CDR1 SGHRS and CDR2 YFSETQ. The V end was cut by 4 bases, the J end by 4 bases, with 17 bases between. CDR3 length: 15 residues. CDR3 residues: CASSRGGRSITEAFF. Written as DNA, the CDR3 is TGCGCCAGCAGCCGTGGGGGCAGGAGCATCACTGAAGCTTTCTTT.

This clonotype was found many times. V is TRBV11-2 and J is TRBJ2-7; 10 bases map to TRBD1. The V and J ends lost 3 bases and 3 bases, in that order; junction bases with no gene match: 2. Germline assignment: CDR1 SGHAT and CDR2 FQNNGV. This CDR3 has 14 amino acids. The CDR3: CASSFGTGDYEQYF. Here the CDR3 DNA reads TGTGCCAGCAGCTTCGGGACAGGGGACTACGAGCAGTACTTC.

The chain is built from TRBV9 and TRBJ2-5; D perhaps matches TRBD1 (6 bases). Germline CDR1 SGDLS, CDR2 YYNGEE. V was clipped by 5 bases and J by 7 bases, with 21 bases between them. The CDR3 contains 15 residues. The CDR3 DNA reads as TGTGCCAGCAGTTTATCGACAGGTGGCCAGGGGACCCAGTACTTC. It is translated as CASSLSTGGQGTQYF. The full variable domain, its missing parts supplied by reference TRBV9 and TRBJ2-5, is DSGVTQTPKHLITATGQRVTLRCSPRSGDLSVYWYQQSLDQGLQFLIQYYNGEERAKGNILERFSAQQFPDLHSELNLSSLELGDSALYFCASSLSTGGQGTQYFGPGTRLLVL.

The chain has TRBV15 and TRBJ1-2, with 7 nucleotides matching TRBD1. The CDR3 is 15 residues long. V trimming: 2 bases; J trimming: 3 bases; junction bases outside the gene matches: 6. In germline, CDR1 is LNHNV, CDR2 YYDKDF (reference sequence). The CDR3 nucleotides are TGTGCCACCAGCAGACGGGACAGAGGGGACTATGGCTACACCTTC. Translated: CATSRRDRGDYGYTF.

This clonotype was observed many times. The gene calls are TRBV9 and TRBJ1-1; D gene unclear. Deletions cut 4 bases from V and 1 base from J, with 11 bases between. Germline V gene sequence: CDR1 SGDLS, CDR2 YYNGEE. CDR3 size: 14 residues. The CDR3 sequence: CASSPGRRNTEAFF. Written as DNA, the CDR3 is TGTGCCAGCAGCCCTGGACGGAGGAACACTGAAGCTTTCTTT. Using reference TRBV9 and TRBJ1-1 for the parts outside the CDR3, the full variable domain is DSGVTQTPKHLITATGQRVTLRCSPRSGDLSVYWYQQSLDQGLQFLIQYYNGEERAKGNILERFSAQQFPDLHSELNLSSLELGDSALYFCASSPGRRNTEAFFGQGTRLTVV.

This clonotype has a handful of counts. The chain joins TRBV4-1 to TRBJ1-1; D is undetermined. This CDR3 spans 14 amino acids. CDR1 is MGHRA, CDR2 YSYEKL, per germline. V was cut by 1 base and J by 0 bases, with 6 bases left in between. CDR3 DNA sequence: TGCGCCAGCAGCCAAGCAGGTTTGAACACTGAAGCTTTCTTT. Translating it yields CASSQAGLNTEAFF.

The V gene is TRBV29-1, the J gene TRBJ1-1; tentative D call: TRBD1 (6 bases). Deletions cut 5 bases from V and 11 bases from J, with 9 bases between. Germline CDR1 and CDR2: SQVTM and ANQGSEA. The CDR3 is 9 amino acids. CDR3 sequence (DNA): TGCAGCGTTCGCGACAGGGCTTTCTTT. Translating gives CSVRDRAFF.

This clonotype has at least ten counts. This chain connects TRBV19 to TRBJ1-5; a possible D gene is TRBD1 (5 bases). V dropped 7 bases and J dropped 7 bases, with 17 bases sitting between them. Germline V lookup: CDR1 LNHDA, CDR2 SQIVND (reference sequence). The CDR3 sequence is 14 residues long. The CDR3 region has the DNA TGTGCCAGTACGCCAGGGAGGAATGGGCAGCCCCAGCATTTT. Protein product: CASTPGRNGQPQHF.

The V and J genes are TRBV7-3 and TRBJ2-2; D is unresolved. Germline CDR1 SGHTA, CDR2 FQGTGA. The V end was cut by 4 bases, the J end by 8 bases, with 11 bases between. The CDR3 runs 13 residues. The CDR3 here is CASSSMDTGELFF. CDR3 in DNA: TGTGCCAGCAGCTCCATGGATACGGGGGAGCTGTTTTTT.

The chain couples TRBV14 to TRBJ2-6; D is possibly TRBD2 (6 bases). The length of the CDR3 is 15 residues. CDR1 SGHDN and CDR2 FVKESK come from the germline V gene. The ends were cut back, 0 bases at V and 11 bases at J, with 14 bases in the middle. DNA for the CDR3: TGTGCCAGCAGCCAAGATTGGGACTTGTCGTACGTCCTGACTTTC. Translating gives CASSQDWDLSYVLTF.

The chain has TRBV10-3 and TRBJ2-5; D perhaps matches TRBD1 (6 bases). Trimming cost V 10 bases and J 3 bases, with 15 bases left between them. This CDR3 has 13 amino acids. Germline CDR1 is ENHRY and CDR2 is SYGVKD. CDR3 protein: CATVGTTKETQYF. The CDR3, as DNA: TGTGCCACCGTCGGGACAACTAAAGAGACCCAGTACTTC.